This passage covers 28 T cell receptor beta chains from one sample sequenced in a study of beta chain features in type 1 diabetes. Reverse transcription of all isolated RNA meant that expressed TCRB transcripts were sequenced. The assay was immunoSEQ multiplex PCR, and TCRdb's table has in-frame clones only and misses some. The sample has 400,000 to 550,000 clones; over 10% are singletons. The sequenced sample consisted of naive CD4+ T cells from blood. These receptors came from a young woman in good health.

This clone was seen a few times. The rearrangement joins TRBV11-2 to TRBJ1-4; D gene uncertain. The germline V gene has CDR1 SGHAT and CDR2 FQNNGV. The CDR3 contains 15 residues. The V end was cut by 1 base, the J end by 8 bases, with 14 bases between. CDR3 region: CASSLGRRLIEKLFF. The CDR3 DNA reads TGTGCCAGCAGCTTAGGGCGGAGGTTGATCGAAAAACTGTTTTTT.

The gene calls are TRBV30 and TRBJ1-5; unclear D gene. The V gene's germline CDR1 is GTSNPN and CDR2 SVGIG (reference sequence). V gave up 8 bases and J gave up 9 bases, with 17 bases separating them. The CDR3 runs 12 residues. CDR3 residues: CAGNVFAGPQHF. Here the CDR3 DNA reads TGTGCCGGTAACGTATTCGCCGGGCCCCAGCATTTT.

This clone was picked up a small number of times. V and J are TRBV25-1 and TRBJ1-4; TRBD1 matches at 7 bases. Trimming cost V 4 bases and J 8 bases; bases outside gene matches: 10. The CDR3 consists of 15 residues. CDR1 and CDR2 from the germline V gene are MGHDK and SYGVNS. CDR3 loop: CASSAITGAGEKLFF. The CDR3 coding sequence is TGTGCCAGCAGTGCGATAACAGGGGCCGGGGAAAAACTGTTTTTT.

A few counts support this clone. The V call is TRBV19, the J call TRBJ2-7, with 8 bases fitting TRBD1. The CDR3 loop spans 15 amino acids. V dropped 5 bases and J dropped 7; count of bases not matched to a gene: 13. Germline CDR1 and CDR2: LNHDA and SQIVND (reference sequence). CDR3 protein: CASSGIGQGAQEQYF. CDR3 nucleotides: TGTGCCAGTAGTGGCATAGGGCAGGGGGCACAAGAGCAGTACTTC.

V is TRBV6-1 and J is TRBJ2-7, with TRBD1 as a possible D gene (6 bases). Trimming took off 6 bases at V and 3 bases at J, with 9 bases between the two ends. Per the germline V gene, CDR1 is MNHNS and CDR2 is SASEGT. This CDR3 comprises 12 residues. CDR3 nucleotides: TGTGCCAGCAGAGGGACATACTACGAGCAGTACGTC. Amino acid sequence: CASRGTYYEQYV.

V usage is TRBV2 and J usage is TRBJ2-4; D uncertain. CDR1 is SNHLY and CDR2 is FYNNEI in the germline V gene. This CDR3 region has 14 residues. Trimming pared 6 bases from V and 5 bases from J, leaving 14 bases between. CDR3 in DNA: TGTGCCAGCAGAAGGCGGACGGAAGAAAACATTCAGTACTTC. Translated, it gives CASRRRTEENIQYF.

This clone was picked up a small number of times. This chain connects TRBV29-1 to TRBJ1-1; TRBD1 might be the D (5 bases). CDR1 and CDR2 (germline): SQVTM, ANQGSEA. The CDR3 contains 14 residues. V was trimmed by 3 bases and J by 4 bases, leaving 15 bases between them. CDR3 sequence reads: CSVDMQGWGTEAFF. The CDR3, as DNA: TGCAGCGTTGATATGCAGGGTTGGGGCACTGAAGCTTTCTTT. The full variable domain, its missing parts supplied by reference TRBV29-1 and TRBJ1-1, is SAVISQKPSRDICQRGTSLTIQCQVDSQVTMMFWYRQQPGQSLTLIATANQGSEATYESGFVIDKFPISRPNLTFSTLTVSNMSPEDSSIYLCSVDMQGWGTEAFFGQGTRLTVV.

This clone was detected a few times. V usage is TRBV5-1 and J usage is TRBJ2-1; 7 positions match TRBD2. This CDR3 region has 15 residues. Germline CDR1 is SGHRS and CDR2 is YFSETQ. The V segment lost 2 bases and the J segment 1 base; nucleotides outside the gene matches: 3. The CDR3 loop reads CASSFERGSYNEQFF. The CDR3 DNA sequence: TGCGCCAGCAGCTTCGAGCGGGGTTCCTACAATGAGCAGTTCTTC.

This clone appeared a few times. The V and J genes are TRBV14 and TRBJ2-7; no clear D gene. The germline V gene encodes CDR1 SGHDN and CDR2 FVKESK. V shed 4 bases and J shed 6 bases, with 10 bases lying between them. The CDR3 has 12 amino acids. As DNA, the CDR3 is TGTGCCAGCAGCCCTAATTGGGGCGAGCAGTACTTC. Translating it yields CASSPNWGEQYF.

The rearrangement uses TRBV11-3 and TRBJ2-1; 9 bases line up with TRBD1. The CDR3 length is 15 residues. The germline V gene encodes CDR1 SGHNT and CDR2 YENEEA. V dropped 1 base and J dropped 8; count of bases not matched to a gene: 6. CDR3: CASSLGGQGLDEQFF. CDR3 coding DNA: TGTGCCAGCAGCTTAGGGGGACAGGGCCTAGATGAGCAGTTCTTC.

The chain is built from TRBV27 and TRBJ2-1; D uncertain. Germline V gene data show CDR1 as MNHEY and CDR2 as SMNVEV (reference sequence). Trimming shortened V by 5 bases and J by 10 bases, and 15 bases separated the two germline ends. The CDR3 totals 13 residues. As DNA, the CDR3 is TGTGCCAGCAGTCCCACCTCTGTCCGGGAGCAGTTCTTC. This codes for CASSPTSVREQFF.

V is TRBV7-3 and J is TRBJ2-5; TRBD2 is a possible D gene (6 bases). The CDR3 covers 13 residues. Per the germline V gene, CDR1 is SGHTA and CDR2 is FQGTGA. Trimming stripped 5 bases from V and 5 bases from J, with 12 bases between. CDR3 protein: CASSAGLRETQYF. The CDR3 DNA reads TGTGCCAGCAGCGCGGGACTCCGGGAGACCCAGTACTTC.

In its sample, this clone was seen a few times. The V gene is TRBV7-6, the J gene TRBJ1-6; 8 bases fit TRBD1. The CDR3 runs to 14 residues. The J segment lost 8 bases and the V segment lost 2 bases, leaving 2 bases of the junction unmatched. Germline loops: CDR1 SGHVS, CDR2 FNYEAQ. The DNA for the CDR3 is TGTGCCAGCAGCTTAACACAGGGGGATTCACCCCTCCACTTT. Translation gives CASSLTQGDSPLHF.

This clone has just a few counts. This chain connects TRBV7-9 to TRBJ1-4; 9 bases map to TRBD1. CDR1 is SEHNR and CDR2 is FQNEAQ in the germline V gene (reference sequence). CDR3 size: 15 residues. Trimming removed 5 bases from V and 6 bases from J; junction bases left unmatched: 7. The CDR3 loop is CASSPRTGAYEKLFF. The CDR3 region has the DNA TGTGCCAGCAGCCCCCGGACAGGGGCATATGAAAAACTGTTTTTT.

J is TRBJ1-2 and V is TRBV5-1; tentatively, D is TRBD1 (5 bases). V lost 0 bases, J lost 4 bases, and 13 bases lay in between. CDR1 SGHRS and CDR2 YFSETQ come from the germline V gene. CDR3 length: 15 residues. The CDR3, as DNA: TGCGCCAGCAGCTTGGGACCGGGACTGTCCTATGGCTACACCTTC. Translating gives CASSLGPGLSYGYTF.

This clone has just a few counts. This rearrangement joins TRBV13 to TRBJ2-7, with 12 bases fitting TRBD1. The germline gives CDR1 PRHDT, CDR2 FYEKMQ (reference sequence). The CDR3 totals 14 residues. V shed 4 bases, J shed 7 bases, and the junction held 5 bases outside the gene matches. For the CDR3, the DNA is TGTGCCAGCAGCTCGGGACAGGGGGCGCGGGAGCAGTACGTC. Translation: CASSSGQGAREQYV.

This clone was picked up a small number of times. V usage is TRBV7-2 and J usage is TRBJ2-7, with D possibly matching TRBD1 (6 bases). Germline-derived CDR1 and CDR2 are SGHTA and FQGNSA. This CDR3 region has 15 residues. Trimming shortened V by 2 bases and J by 3 bases, and 14 bases separated the two germline ends. In DNA form, the CDR3 reads TGTGCCAGCAGCTTAACAGCAGGGGTAGGCTACGAGCAGTACTTC. Translation gives CASSLTAGVGYEQYF.

The genes are TRBV7-9 and TRBJ2-1; D is uncertain. This CDR3 is built from 14 residues. The V and J ends lost 2 bases and 1 base respectively, with 6 bases between them. The germline gives CDR1 SEHNR, CDR2 FQNEAQ (reference sequence). The CDR3 loop is CASSLQASYNEQFF. CDR3 in DNA: TGTGCCAGCAGCTTACAGGCGTCCTACAATGAGCAGTTCTTC.

This clone was seen a few times. The genes are TRBV2 and TRBJ1-5; D not certain. In germline, CDR1 is SNHLY, CDR2 FYNNEI. The V and J ends lost 5 bases and 0 bases respectively, with 5 bases between them. The CDR3 is made up of 13 amino acids. The CDR3 DNA is TGTGCCAGCAGTAGATATAGCAATCAGCCCCAGCATTTT. It codes for CASSRYSNQPQHF.

V is TRBV7-3 and J is TRBJ2-1; 8 nucleotides align to TRBD2. The CDR3 spans 16 residues. Germline CDR1 SGHTA, CDR2 FQGTGA. J was trimmed by 3 bases and V by 5 bases; bases with no gene match: 9. The CDR3 region has the DNA TGTGCCAGCAGCCCTCCAAGCGGGGGCCTCTACAATGAGCAGTTCTTC. Translated: CASSPPSGGLYNEQFF. The full variable domain, rest sourced from reference TRBV7-3 and TRBJ2-1, is GAGVSQTPSNKVTEKGKYVELRCDPISGHTALYWYRQSLGQGPEFLIYFQGTGAADDSGLPNDRFFAVRPEGSVSTLKIQRTERGDSAVYLCASSPPSGGLYNEQFFGPGTRLTVL.

This clone was counted a few times. The same CDR3 can be traced to other DNA sequences in this sample. The chain links TRBV5-1 to TRBJ2-1; D not certain. Trimming cost V 0 bases and J 0 bases, with 10 bases left between them. This CDR3 comprises 16 residues. The germline CDR1 and CDR2 sequences are SGHRS and YFSETQ. As DNA, the CDR3 is TGCGCCAGCAGCTTGGCCGCGGTCAGCTCCTACAATGAGCAGTTCTTC. Protein product: CASSLAAVSSYNEQFF.

A word on this clone: This same CDR3 is encoded by further DNA sequences in the sample. Here the CDR3 DNA reads TGTGCCAGCAGCTTAGTGGACGAGCAGTACTTC. Translation: CASSLVDEQYF. The genes are TRBV7-9 and TRBJ2-7; no reliable D call. Germline CDR1 is SEHNR and CDR2 is FQNEAQ (reference sequence). The V and J ends lost 1 base and 5 bases respectively, with 3 bases between them. The CDR3 loop spans 11 amino acids.

Comments on this clone: Other DNA sequences in the sample encode the same CDR3. The chain recombines TRBV2 with TRBJ1-4, with 7 nucleotides matching TRBD1. J lost 4 bases, V lost 6 bases, and 5 bases had no gene match. The CDR3 has 14 amino acids. Germline V gene sequence: CDR1 SNHLY, CDR2 FYNNEI. CDR3 nucleotides: TGTGCCAGCAGATACAGGGGCCTTAATGAAAAACTGTTTTTT. Its protein product is CASRYRGLNEKLFF.

This clone was seen a handful of times. The chain links TRBV9 to TRBJ1-6, with D perhaps TRBD1 (6 bases). V lost 3 bases to trimming and J lost 9 bases, with 22 bases between them. Looked up from germline, CDR1 is SGDLS and CDR2 is YYNGEE. This CDR3 has 17 residues. CDR3 in DNA: TGTGCCAGCAGCGGGTCCCGGGACACCGAATCTGGTTCACCCCTCCACTTT. As protein: CASSGSRDTESGSPLHF. Drawing the rest from reference TRBV9 and TRBJ1-6, the complete variable domain is DSGVTQTPKHLITATGQRVTLRCSPRSGDLSVYWYQQSLDQGLQFLIQYYNGEERAKGNILERFSAQQFPDLHSELNLSSLELGDSALYFCASSGSRDTESGSPLHFGNGTRLTVT.

The genes are TRBV9 and TRBJ2-3; D not certain. The CDR3 covers 13 residues. Per the germline V gene, CDR1 is SGDLS and CDR2 is YYNGEE. The V and J ends lost 0 bases and 4 bases respectively, with 6 bases between them. CDR3 in amino acids: CASSVDGADTQYF. The CDR3 DNA is TGTGCCAGCAGCGTAGACGGAGCAGATACGCAGTATTTT.

Concerning this clone: Within the sample, other DNA sequences also encode this same CDR3. The chain is built from TRBV5-1 and TRBJ2-1, with TRBD2 identical over 10 bases. V lost 0 bases, J lost 7 bases, and 7 bases stayed unmatched. Germline V gene lookup returns CDR1 SGHRS and CDR2 YFSETQ. The CDR3 contains 16 residues. CDR3 residues: CASSLAPSGGGNEQFF. The CDR3 DNA follows: TGCGCCAGCAGCTTGGCCCCCAGCGGGGGGGGTAATGAGCAGTTCTTC.

This clone was seen more than once but under ten times. J is TRBJ1-2 and V is TRBV7-2; the match to TRBD1 covers 7 bases. This CDR3 region has 13 residues. V lost 2 bases to trimming and J lost 5 bases; unmatched junction nucleotides: 2. Germline lookup yields CDR1 SGHTA and CDR2 FQGNSA. For the CDR3, the DNA is TGTGCCAGCAGCTTAAACAGGGGATATGGCTACACCTTC. This sequence encodes CASSLNRGYGYTF.

This clone was found a few times. The CDR3 loop reads CSVQAGGLTQYF. The CDR3 nucleotides are TGCAGCGTTCAGGCGGGGGGGCTTACCCAGTACTTC. V and J are TRBV29-1 and TRBJ2-5; 9 nucleotides agree with TRBD2. The V gene's germline CDR1 is SQVTM and CDR2 ANQGSEA. The V and J ends lost 5 bases and 8 bases, in that order; junction bases with no gene match: 6. CDR3 size: 12 residues. Based on the CDR3 plus reference TRBV29-1 and TRBJ2-5, the full variable domain is SAVISQKPSRDICQRGTSLTIQCQVDSQVTMMFWYRQQPGQSLTLIATANQGSEATYESGFVIDKFPISRPNLTFSTLTVSNMSPEDSSIYLCSVQAGGLTQYFGPGTRLLVL.